This T cell receptor (beta chain) is from a study of Ad26.COV2.S vaccination and SARS-CoV-2 variants (TCRdb year 2021). The study in broad terms: Donors in the vaccine arm were drawn from COV1001, a phase I-IIa trial of Ad26.COV2.S in healthy adults that was multicentre, randomized, double-blind and placebo-controlled. Ad26.COV2.S was administered intramuscularly at a dose of 5x10^10 or 1x10^11 viral particles, either as one shot or as two shots given 56 days apart. TCRbeta repertoire sequencing served as the tool for gauging how specific and how broad the SARS-CoV-2-reactive T cell receptors were following Ad26.COV2.S vaccination. The TCR-sequenced set comprised approximately 30 samples: some 19 Ad26.COV2.S vaccine recipients, 5 placebo recipients and 8 SARS-CoV-2 convalescent individuals. Trial participants were randomized into five groups of five: low-dose or high-dose Ad26.COV2.S given once or twice, or placebo on both occasions. Throughout the experiments and outcome assessment, investigators stayed blinded to trial group allocation. Study-wide conclusions, independent of this receptor: Ad26.COV2.S recipients had higher spike-specific TCR breadth than placebo recipients (P = 0.0014). According to the authors, total T cell responses may have been underestimated by the TCR breadth and depth analyses. After vaccination, spike-specific CD8+ and CD4+ T cell responses were reported to show substantial breadth. Vaccine and placebo recipients had similar non-spike TCR breadth, a finding consistent with the vaccine containing only spike. The study lacked the statistical power to compare responses across vaccine doses or regimens.

The sample's treatment or condition, from its label and the paper: roughly 20 received Ad26.COV2.S at low or high dose, single or two shots; about 5 received placebo; per-sample allocation not given. For vaccine and placebo recipients, repertoires were sequenced using samples collected on day 63 after the first injection. Between 29 July and 7 August 2020, Cohort 1b enrolled some 25 adults aged 18-55 years at one site in Boston, USA. Ad26.COV2.S was a replication-incompetent adenovirus type 26 vector expressing a prefusion-stabilized SARS-CoV-2 spike protein from the original Wuhan strain. A note on this clone: No cognate antigen has been identified for it. Per-nucleotide qualities are absent, and no much larger clonotype sits a single base away.

TCRbeta CDR3 regions were sequenced with the immunoSEQ Assay. After extraction, genomic DNA underwent amplification by bias-controlled multiplex PCR, followed by high-throughput sequencing. Regarding the original processing steps: To quantify the absolute abundance of every unique TCRbeta CDR3 region, sequences were collapsed and filtered. Usable DNA was measured by amplifying reference genes present in all nucleated cells, and TCRbeta template counts were normalized to that usable DNA to estimate T cell fraction. Repertoire TCRs were annotated as SARS-CoV-2-specific when V gene, CDR3 amino acid sequence and J gene were exactly matched to a known reactive TCR set. The reference SARS-CoV-2 TCR set was derived from MIRA and filtered for enrichment in COVID-19-positive ImmuneCODE repertoires, a step that removed public or cross-reactive TCRs. Using the MIRA antigens, annotated TCRs were further analysed by specific ORF or by position within an ORF. Breadth was defined as annotated unique rearrangements over total unique productive rearrangements; depth was the summed frequency of those rearrangements. Two-sided Wilcoxon rank-sum tests were applied when comparing TCR breadth between groups. TCRdb re-hosts the immuneACCESS table, in-frame sequences only. Its copies lack some clones; in the studies checked, an unresolved V gene accounts for under half of them, and the cause for the rest is not known. Clone size and the V and J calls come from that table; the DNA yielded D and trimming. The sample table lists about 410,000 clones, about nine tenths of them with a count of one. Over 1.5% of the sample is in the top ten clones.

The sequence derives from a person between 18 and 59 years old who received the Ad26.COV2.S COVID-19 vaccine or a placebo. The starting material was peripheral blood, obtained in a trial of Ad26.COV2.S vaccine versus placebo.

The bases are TGCGCCAGCAGCCAAGATACCCCATGGACTGAAGCTTTCTTT. This is translated as CASSQDTPWTEAFF. The rearranged chain carries TRBV4-1 and TRBJ1-1, with no reliable assignment of the D segment. From the germline V gene, CDR1 is MGHRA and CDR2 is YSYEKL. From the cysteine up to the phenylalanine, the CDR3 has a length of 14 residues. Only the CDR3 part of the read is kept: 42 bases, read in frame from the first base. Trimming at the junction amounts to 0 bases on V and 5 bases on J, and the germline ends lie 10 bases apart.